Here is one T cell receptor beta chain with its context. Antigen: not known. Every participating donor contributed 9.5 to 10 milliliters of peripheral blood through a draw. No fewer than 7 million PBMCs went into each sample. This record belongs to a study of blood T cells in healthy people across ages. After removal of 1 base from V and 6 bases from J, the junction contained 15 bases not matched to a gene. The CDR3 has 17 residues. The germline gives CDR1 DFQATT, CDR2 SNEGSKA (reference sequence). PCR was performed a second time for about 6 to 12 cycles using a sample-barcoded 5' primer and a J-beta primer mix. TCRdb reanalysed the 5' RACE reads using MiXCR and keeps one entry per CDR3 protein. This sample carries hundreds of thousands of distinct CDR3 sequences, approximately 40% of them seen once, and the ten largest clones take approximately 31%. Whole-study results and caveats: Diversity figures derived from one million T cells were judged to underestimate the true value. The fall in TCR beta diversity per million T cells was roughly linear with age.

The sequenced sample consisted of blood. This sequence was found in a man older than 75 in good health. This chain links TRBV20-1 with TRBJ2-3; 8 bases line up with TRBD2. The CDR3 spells CSARVGTEAGVTDTQYF. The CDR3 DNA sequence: TGCAGTGCTAGAGTGGGCACCGAAGCGGGAGTAACGGATACGCAGTATTTT.